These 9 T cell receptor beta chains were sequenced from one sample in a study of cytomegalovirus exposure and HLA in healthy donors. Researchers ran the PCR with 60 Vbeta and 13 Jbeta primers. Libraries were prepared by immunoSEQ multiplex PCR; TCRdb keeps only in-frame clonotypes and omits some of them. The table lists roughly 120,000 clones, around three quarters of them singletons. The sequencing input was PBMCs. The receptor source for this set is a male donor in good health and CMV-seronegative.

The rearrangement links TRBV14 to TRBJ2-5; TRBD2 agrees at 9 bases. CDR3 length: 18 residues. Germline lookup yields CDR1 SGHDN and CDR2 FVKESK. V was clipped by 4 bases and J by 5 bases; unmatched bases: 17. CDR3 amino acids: CASSLRRSGRGVGETQYF. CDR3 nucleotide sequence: TGTGCCAGCAGCCTACGACGTAGCGGGAGAGGGGTTGGGGAGACCCAGTACTTC.

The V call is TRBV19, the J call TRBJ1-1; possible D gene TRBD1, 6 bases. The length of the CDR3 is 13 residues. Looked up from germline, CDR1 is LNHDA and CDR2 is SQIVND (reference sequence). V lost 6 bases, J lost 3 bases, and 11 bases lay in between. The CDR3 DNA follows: TGTGCCAGTAGCAAACAGGGACACACTGAAGCTTTCTTT. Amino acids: CASSKQGHTEAFF. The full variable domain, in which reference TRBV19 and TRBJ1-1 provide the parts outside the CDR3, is DGGITQSPKYLFRKEGQNVTLSCEQNLNHDAMYWYRQDPGQGLRLIYYSQIVNDFQKGDIAEGYSVSREKKESFPLTVTSAQKNPTAFYLCASSKQGHTEAFFGQGTRLTVV.

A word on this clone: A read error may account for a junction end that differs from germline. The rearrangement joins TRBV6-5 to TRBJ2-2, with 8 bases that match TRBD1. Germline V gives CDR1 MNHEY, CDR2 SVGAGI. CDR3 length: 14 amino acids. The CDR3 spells CASSYYRGNGELFF. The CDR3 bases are TGTGCCAGCAGCTACTACAGGGGGAATGGGGAGCTGTTTTTT.

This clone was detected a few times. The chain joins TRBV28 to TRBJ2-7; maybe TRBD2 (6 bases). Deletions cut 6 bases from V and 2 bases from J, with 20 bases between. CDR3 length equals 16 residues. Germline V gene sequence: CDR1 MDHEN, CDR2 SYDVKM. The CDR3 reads CASSRRGGASAYEQYF. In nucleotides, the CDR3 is TGTGCCAGCAGCCGTAGGGGCGGTGCTAGCGCCTACGAGCAGTACTTC.

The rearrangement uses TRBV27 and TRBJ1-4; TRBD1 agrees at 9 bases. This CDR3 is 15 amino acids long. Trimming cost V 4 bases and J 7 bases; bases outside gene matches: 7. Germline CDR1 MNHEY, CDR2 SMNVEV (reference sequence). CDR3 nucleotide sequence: TGTGCCAGCAGTTCCAAAGGACAGGGGATTGAAAAACTGTTTTTT. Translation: CASSSKGQGIEKLFF.

As DNA, the CDR3 is TGCGCCAGCAGCCCGACTTTAGCGCGAGAAAAACTGTTTTTT. It specifies CASSPTLAREKLFF. The V and J genes are TRBV4-3 and TRBJ1-4; D is unresolved. Deletions cut 4 bases from V and 8 bases from J, with 14 bases between. Germline assignment: CDR1 LGHNA and CDR2 YSLEER. The CDR3 runs 14 residues.

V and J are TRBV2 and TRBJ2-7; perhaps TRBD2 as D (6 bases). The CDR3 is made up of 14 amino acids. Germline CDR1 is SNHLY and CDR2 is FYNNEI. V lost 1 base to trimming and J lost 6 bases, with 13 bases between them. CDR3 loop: CASSEVGGTSEQYF. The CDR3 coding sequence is TGTGCCAGCAGTGAAGTGGGCGGGACCTCCGAGCAGTACTTC. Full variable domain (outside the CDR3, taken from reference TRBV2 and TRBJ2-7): EPEVTQTPSHQVTQMGQEVILRCVPISNHLYFYWYRQILGQKVEFLVSFYNNEISEKSEIFDDQFSVERPDGSNFTLKIRSTKLEDSAMYFCASSEVGGTSEQYFGPGTRLTVT.

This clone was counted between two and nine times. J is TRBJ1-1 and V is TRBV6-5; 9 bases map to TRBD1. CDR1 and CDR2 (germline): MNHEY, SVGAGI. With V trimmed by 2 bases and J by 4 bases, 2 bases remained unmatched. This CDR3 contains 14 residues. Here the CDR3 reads CASSYNRGRTEAFF. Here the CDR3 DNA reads TGTGCCAGCAGTTACAACAGGGGGCGCACTGAAGCTTTCTTT.

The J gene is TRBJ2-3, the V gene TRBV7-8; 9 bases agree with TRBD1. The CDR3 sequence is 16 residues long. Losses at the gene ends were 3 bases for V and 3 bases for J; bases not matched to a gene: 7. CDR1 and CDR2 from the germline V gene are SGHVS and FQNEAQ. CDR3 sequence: CASSFEPGQGTDTQYF. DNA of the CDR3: TGTGCCAGCAGCTTCGAGCCGGGACAGGGAACAGATACGCAGTATTTT.